This entry concerns a single TCR beta chain. Reverse transcription of about 0.5 to 1 ug RNA was performed with random hexamers. Across 54 Vbeta and 13 Jbeta, TCR beta CDR3 was amplified with immunoSEQ multiplex PCR. TCRdb called the immunoSEQ multiplex PCR reads again in MiXCR, with one record for every CDR3 protein. The sample lists 90,000 to 150,000 distinct CDR3 sequences; approximately 93% were seen once. This sample is drawn from a study of CD8 T cells in Susac syndrome. The sample comprised CD4+ T cells from PBMCs. This clonotype was obtained from a human donor with multiple sclerosis.

CDR3 residues: CASSQDLGGRGHGYTF. CDR3 sequence (DNA): TGTGCCAGCAGCCAAGATCTCGGAGGCAGGGGCCATGGCTACACCTTC. This chain connects TRBV3-1 to TRBJ1-2; D may be TRBD1 (6 bases). Germline V CDR1 and CDR2: LGHDT, YNNKEL (reference sequence). The CDR3 length is 16 residues. The ends were cut back, 0 bases at V and 6 bases at J, with 17 bases in the middle.